The 14 T cell receptor beta chains in this list originate from one sample, sequenced in a study of T cells after yellow fever vaccination. From the 5' RACE reads, TCRdb called clonotypes with MiXCR, one entry per CDR3 protein. The sample has about 510,000 distinct CDR3 sequences; 21% are singletons. Specimen: PBMCs, collected roughly 23 days after the first yellow fever vaccination. The receptors originated from a man aged 18 to 29 who received the YFV17D yellow fever vaccine.

This chain uses TRBV28 with TRBJ2-3; tentatively, D is TRBD1 (5 bases). The CDR3 covers 16 residues. The V and J ends lost 2 bases and 2 bases respectively, with 14 bases between them. Germline V CDR1 and CDR2: MDHEN, SYDVKM. The CDR3 reads CASSLGARAVTDTQYF. CDR3 nucleotide sequence: TGTGCCAGCAGTTTAGGGGCCCGGGCTGTCACAGATACGCAGTATTTT.

This sequence joins TRBV5-1 and TRBJ2-7; TRBD2 matches 7 bases. The CDR3 covers 13 residues. In germline, CDR1 is SGHRS, CDR2 YFSETQ. The V segment lost 3 bases and the J segment 7 bases; nucleotides outside the gene matches: 7. CDR3 loop: CASSSDGLGEQYV. Here the CDR3 DNA reads TGCGCCAGCAGCTCGGACGGACTAGGGGAGCAGTACGTC.

This clonotype came up many times. This rearrangement joins TRBV28 to TRBJ2-7; D assignment may be TRBD1 or TRBD2 (5 bases each). This CDR3 region has 12 residues. Germline values: CDR1 MDHEN, CDR2 SYDVKM. V lost 6 bases and J lost 0, with 6 bases in between. Written as DNA, the CDR3 is TGTGCCAGCAGGGGGGACTCCTACGAGCAGTACGTC. Its protein product is CASRGDSYEQYV.

The chain carries TRBV7-9 and TRBJ2-5; D not resolved. Germline V lookup: CDR1 SEHNR, CDR2 FQNEAQ (reference sequence). The CDR3 runs to 14 residues. V was pared by 3 bases and J by 1 base, with 9 bases between. CDR3 nucleotide sequence: TGTGCCAGCAGCTTCTACGCTAGCCAAGAGACCCAGTACTTC. Translating it yields CASSFYASQETQYF.

The chain couples TRBV6-1 to TRBJ2-7; TRBD1 or TRBD2 may be the D gene (7 bases each). The V gene lost 6 bases and the J gene lost 3 bases, with 18 bases spanning the gap. Germline V gene lookup returns CDR1 MNHNS and CDR2 SASEGT. This CDR3 is built from 15 residues. The CDR3 sequence is CASSPRGGARYEQYF. The CDR3 nucleotides read TGTGCCAGCAGCCCCAGGGGGGGGGCGCGCTACGAGCAGTACTTC.

V usage is TRBV14 and J usage is TRBJ2-7; 8 bases match TRBD1. The CDR3 covers 18 residues. The V gene end was trimmed by 2 bases and the J gene end by 5 bases; junction bases not matched to a gene: 17. Germline-derived CDR1 and CDR2 are SGHDN and FVKESK. CDR3 sequence reads: CASSQPRADRGTIHEQYV. The DNA of the CDR3 is TGTGCCAGCAGCCAACCCCGAGCCGACAGGGGCACCATCCACGAGCAGTACGTC.

In this sample, this clonotype turned up a few times. This chain links TRBV4-1 with TRBJ1-1; D not certain. There are 14 residues in the CDR3. Trimming removed 2 bases at V and 4 bases at J, with 11 bases between. Germline V lookup: CDR1 MGHRA, CDR2 YSYEKL. The CDR3 sequence: CASSQSSGFTEAFF. The DNA for the CDR3 is TGCGCCAGCAGCCAAAGTTCAGGATTCACTGAAGCTTTCTTT.

The sample holds many counts of this clonotype. The CDR3: CASSLVQGNTEAFF. The CDR3 nucleotides are TGCGCCAGCAGCTTGGTGCAGGGAAACACTGAAGCTTTCTTT. The rearrangement joins TRBV5-1 to TRBJ1-1, with D maybe TRBD1 (5 bases). Trimming cost V 0 bases and J 2 bases, with 8 bases left between them. This CDR3 has 14 residues. The germline CDR1 and CDR2 sequences are SGHRS and YFSETQ.

The chain couples TRBV2 to TRBJ2-1, with D hard to call. Germline V gene lookup returns CDR1 SNHLY and CDR2 FYNNEI. The CDR3 is 13 residues long. The V end lost 8 bases, the J end lost 9 bases, and 17 bases lay between the germline ends. The CDR3 DNA sequence: TGTGCCAGCTGGAACAGTCGCCCAAGTGAGCAGTTCTTC. It codes for CASWNSRPSEQFF.

This CDR3 is CSVENRDTQRNEQFF. The CDR3 DNA reads TGCAGCGTTGAAAACCGGGACACCCAACGCAATGAGCAGTTCTTC. This chain uses TRBV29-1 with TRBJ2-1; possible D gene TRBD1, 6 bases. CDR1 and CDR2 from the germline V gene are SQVTM and ANQGSEA. The CDR3 spans 15 residues. The ends were cut back, 2 bases at V and 6 bases at J, with 17 bases in the middle.

The chain has TRBV7-2 and TRBJ2-1, with TRBD2 as a possible D gene (6 bases). The germline V gene has CDR1 SGHTA and CDR2 FQGNSA. The CDR3 is 15 amino acids. The ends were cut back, 1 base at V and 4 bases at J, with 11 bases in the middle. DNA of the CDR3: TGTGCCAGCAGCTTAGTGTCTGGGACTTACAATGAGCAGTTCTTC. This codes for CASSLVSGTYNEQFF.

The rearrangement joins TRBV20-1 to TRBJ2-5; no clear D. CDR1 and CDR2 (germline): DFQATT, SNEGSKA (reference sequence). The ends were cut back, 3 bases at V and 5 bases at J, with 7 bases in the middle. The CDR3 extends over 11 amino acids. As DNA, the CDR3 is TGCAGTGCTAGGTGGGGTGAGACCCAGTACTTC. Protein sequence: CSARWGETQYF.

This clonotype was counted only a few times. The V and J genes are TRBV7-9 and TRBJ2-7, with D perhaps matching TRBD1 (7 bases). This CDR3 contains 15 residues. V was clipped by 3 bases and J by 0 bases, with 12 bases between them. Per germline, CDR1 SEHNR and CDR2 FQNEAQ (reference sequence). CDR3 sequence: CASSLSGGRSYEQYV. The CDR3, as DNA: TGTGCCAGCAGCTTGTCAGGGGGGCGCTCCTACGAGCAGTACGTC.

This clonotype has more than one count but fewer than ten. The chain employs TRBV3-1 and TRBJ2-2; the D gene is possibly TRBD2 (6 bases). The CDR3 covers 19 residues. The ends were cut back, 0 bases at V and 5 bases at J, with 22 bases in the middle. Germline V gene data show CDR1 as LGHDT and CDR2 as YNNKEL (reference sequence). In nucleotides, the CDR3 is TGTGCCAGCAGCCAAGATCTGGCCAAAACGGGACTCTGGACCGGGGAGCTGTTTTTT. This gives the protein CASSQDLAKTGLWTGELFF.